Listed below are T cell receptor beta chains from one sample, sequenced in a study of blood T cell repertoires in COVID-19. The assay was immunoSEQ multiplex PCR, and TCRdb's table has in-frame clones only and misses some. The sample includes 200,000 to 300,000 clones, more than 65% of them seen just once. Sequenced input: peripheral blood. The origin of the receptors is a man aged 40-55 years who had recovered from COVID-19. Each CDR3 is given with its conserved first and last residue. Fields, in order: J gene, V gene, clone size, D gene, CDR3 DNA, CDR3 protein. D genes are given only for firm matches. Clone size is shown for a subset of rows, as once, few, many or a class of expanded clone.

TRBJ2-7,TRBV18,-,-,TGTGCCAGCTCACCTTCTCGCCCGGACATCAACTACGAGCAGTACTTC,CASSPSRPDINYEQYF
TRBJ2-3,TRBV10-1,-,-,TGCGCCAGCAGCCGGGACAACACAGATACGCAGTATTTT,CASSRDNTDTQYF
TRBJ2-5,TRBV12-1,-,-,TGTGCCAGCAGCCCTACGACAGCGGGAGAGGCCCAAGAGACCCAGTACTTC,CASSPTTAGEAQETQYF
TRBJ2-1,TRBV2,-,-,TGTGCCAGCCAAACGGCAGGGCCGCACAATGAGCAGTTCTTC,CASQTAGPHNEQFF
TRBJ2-6,TRBV4-1,-,-,TGCGCCAGCAGCCAAGGCAGGGCCCACTCTGGGGCCAACGTCCTGACTTTC,CASSQGRAHSGANVLTF
TRBJ2-2,TRBV9,once,-,TGTGCCAGCAGCGGAGGGACAGGGTTAGGGCTAGCGGGGAACACCGGGGAGCTGTTTTTT,CASSGGTGLGLAGNTGELFF
TRBJ1-1,TRBV10-3,-,TRBD1,TGTGCCATCAGTGAGAACTCGGGACAGGGGGTGAACACTGAAGCTTTCTTT,CAISENSGQGVNTEAFF
TRBJ2-2,TRBV9,once,-,TGTGCCAGCAGCGTACAAGGGGACACCGGGGAGCTGTTTTTT,CASSVQGDTGELFF
TRBJ1-4,TRBV5-6,-,TRBD1,TGTGCCAGCAGCGCCTCCGGGACAGGGTATGAAAAACTGTTTTTT,CASSASGTGYEKLFF
TRBJ2-1,TRBV10-3,-,TRBD2,TGTGCCATCAGTGGCGGGGGGGCCGGTGGGCATGAGCAGTTCTTC,CAISGGGAGGHEQFF
TRBJ1-2,TRBV5-5,-,-,TGTGCCAGCAGCTTAACAGCCGATAACTATGGCTACACCTTC,CASSLTADNYGYTF
TRBJ2-2,TRBV27,-,TRBD1,TGTGCCAGCAGTAATGAAAGTCCCGGGACAGGGAACACCGGGGAGCTGTTTTTT,CASSNESPGTGNTGELFF
TRBJ2-7,TRBV19,-,-,TGTGCCAGTAGTAGCCAGGACAGTATCTACGAGCAGTACTTC,CASSSQDSIYEQYF
TRBJ1-1,TRBV4-1,-,TRBD1,TGCGCCAGCAGCCGGGACAGGGGTTCTATGAACACTGAAGCTTTCTTT,CASSRDRGSMNTEAFF
TRBJ2-1,TRBV10-3,-,TRBD2,TGTGCCATCAGAGGGGTGGCTAGCGGGGGAGGTAACAATGAGCAGTTCTTC,CAIRGVASGGGNNEQFF
TRBJ1-1,TRBV12-3/TRBV12-4,once,-,TGTGCCAGCAGTTTAAATAAGAACACTGAAGCTTTCTTT,CASSLNKNTEAFF
TRBJ1-1,TRBV6-2/TRBV6-3,-,-,TGTGCCAGCAGTTACCCGACAGTTGAAGCTTTCTTT,CASSYPTVEAFF
TRBJ2-1,TRBV3-1/TRBV3-2,-,-,TGTGCCAGCAGCCAAGCCGGGTATGAGCAGTTCTTC,CASSQAGYEQFF
TRBJ2-1,TRBV19,-,TRBD2,TGTGCCAGTAGCCTCCTAGCGGGGGGTCCCAATGAGCAGTTCTTC,CASSLLAGGPNEQFF
TRBJ1-5,TRBV18,-,-,TGTGCCAGCTCTGGCGACAGGACGAATCAGCCCCAGCATTTT,CASSGDRTNQPQHF
TRBJ2-6,TRBV9,-,-,TGTGCCAGCAGCACCGGGGAGAGCGCTGGGGCCAACGTCCTGACTTTC,CASSTGESAGANVLTF
TRBJ1-1,TRBV10-3,-,TRBD1,TGTGCCATCAGTGACAGGGGGCTTTTTGTTTTCTTT,CAISDRGLFVFF
TRBJ1-1,TRBV5-4,-,TRBD1,TGTGCCAGCAGCTCTTCTGCAGGGGGGAACACTGAAGCTTTCTTT,CASSSSAGGNTEAFF
TRBJ2-5,TRBV5-1,-,-,TGCGCCAGCAGACCCGGGCCCGGGGAAGAGACCCAGTACTTC,CASRPGPGEETQYF
TRBJ1-1,TRBV29-1,once,-,TGCAGCGTCAGTCGAGGGAGGTTTGAAGCTTTCTTT,CSVSRGRFEAFF
TRBJ2-7,TRBV4-3,-,-,TGCGCCAGCAGCCAAGATATGGAGGGCAACGAGCAGTACTTC,CASSQDMEGNEQYF
TRBJ1-6,TRBV30,few,-,TGTGCCTGGAGCGAGGAGGGGATGAGGAATTCACCCCTCCACTTT,CAWSEEGMRNSPLHF
TRBJ2-2,TRBV10-1,-,-,TGCGCCAGCAGTGCACAGGTGGTCGGGGAGCTGTTTTTT,CASSAQVVGELFF
TRBJ1-1,TRBV7-9,once,TRBD1,TGTGCCAGCAGCCTAAGACAGGGGGGGACTGAAGCTTTCTTT,CASSLRQGGTEAFF
TRBJ2-5,TRBV10-1,-,-,TGCGCCAGCAGTGAAGGGGATCGGGAGACCCAGTACTTC,CASSEGDRETQYF
TRBJ2-7,TRBV7-2,-,-,TGTGCCAGCAGCTTAGGTTTCGGACTGTTCTACGAGCAGTACTTC,CASSLGFGLFYEQYF
TRBJ1-6,TRBV6-2/TRBV6-3,-,-,TGTGCCAGCAGTTACTCGAGGAGGGTGTTGTCCTATAATTCACCCCTCCACTTT,CASSYSRRVLSYNSPLHF
TRBJ1-6,TRBV6-5,-,-,TGTGCCGAATGCTCGGACACAAGCTATAATTCACCCCTCCACTTT,CAECSDTSYNSPLHF
TRBJ2-1,TRBV3-1/TRBV3-2,once,TRBD2,TGTGCCAGCAGCCCCACTAGCGGGGGGGCAAATGAGCAGTTCTTC,CASSPTSGGANEQFF
TRBJ2-7,TRBV27,-,TRBD1,TGTGCCACAGGGGCCGGGACAGAATCCTACGAGCAGTACTTC,CATGAGTESYEQYF
TRBJ1-2,TRBV30,-,TRBD1,TGTGCCTGTACGGGACAGAACTATGGCTACACCTTC,CACTGQNYGYTF